This section outlines one T cell receptor (beta chain) sequence together with its context. This record comes from a study of blood T cell repertoires in COVID-19. In the study overall: COVID-19 samples from acute and convalescent phases originated in the United States, Italy and Spain.

The CDR3 is 12 residues long. From germline, CDR1 is SGHVS and CDR2 FQNEAQ. V lost 4 bases and J lost 16; bases outside the gene matches: 10. In the study's own analysis: Reference gene primers were amplified, and this amplification served to estimate nucleated cell counts. TCRdb keeps only in-frame clones here, not all; method: immunoSEQ multiplex PCR. V, J and clone size are taken as reported in that table, and D and trimming were inferred from the DNA itself. The sample includes about 200,000 clones, around three quarters seen only once; the top ten take 4.5% to 7%. The sample was peripheral blood. The V call is TRBV7-8, the J call TRBJ2-1; 7 bases are a match to TRBD1. This receptor was obtained from a woman between 65 and 79 years old with acute or convalescent COVID-19. Here the CDR3 reads CASSYREGASFF. The CDR3 DNA sequence: TGTGCCAGCAGCTATCGAGAGGGGGCAAGTTTCTTC. Based on the CDR3 plus reference TRBV7-8 and TRBJ2-1, the full variable domain is GAGVSQSPRYKVAKRGQDVALRCDPISGHVSLFWYQQALGQGPEFLTYFQNEAQLDKSGLPSDRFFAERPEGSVSTLKIQRTQQEDSAVYLCASSYREGASFFGPGTRLTVL.